This entry lists 10 T cell receptor beta chains sequenced from one sample in a study of CD8+ T cells in alopecia areata. Treatment: oral pan-JAK inhibitor, 5-10 mg twice daily. Collection of lesional scalp punch biopsies and peripheral blood was performed in alopecia areata patients. cDNA reverse transcribed from extracted RNA served as the sequencing template. Generated by immunoSEQ multiplex PCR, the TCRdb table keeps only in-frame clones and is missing some. Of about 7,400 clones in the sample, roughly 60% were seen once. The sample in question was skin, obtained at week 4, from a patient treated with tofacitinib. These receptors were taken from a human donor with alopecia areata.

The chain has TRBV27 and TRBJ2-1; 8 positions match TRBD2. This CDR3 has 14 amino acids. Germline CDR1 and CDR2: MNHEY and SMNVEV (reference sequence). V was clipped by 3 bases and J by 7 bases; unmatched bases: 5. The CDR3 loop is CASSLSGRSNEQFF. CDR3 in DNA: TGTGCCAGCAGTTTGAGCGGGAGAAGTAATGAGCAGTTCTTC.

CDR3 amino acids: CASGLNEQYF. The CDR3 nucleotides read TGTGCCAGCGGGTTGAACGAGCAGTACTTC. The rearrangement joins TRBV7-2 to TRBJ2-7; D is unclear. Trimming stripped 8 bases from V and 5 bases from J, with 7 bases between. The CDR3 is 10 amino acids. The germline V gene encodes CDR1 SGHTA and CDR2 FQGNSA.

This rearrangement joins TRBV4-3 to TRBJ1-2; D might be TRBD1 (6 bases). Germline CDR1 and CDR2: LGHNA and YSLEER. This CDR3 spans 15 amino acids. Trimming cost V 0 bases and J 2 bases, with 10 bases left between them. The DNA of the CDR3 is TGCGCCAGCAGCCAAGAGGGGGCGGGGAACTATGGCTACACCTTC. Amino acids: CASSQEGAGNYGYTF.

This clone was detected a few times. A read error may account for a junction end that differs from germline. This chain connects TRBV5-4 to TRBJ2-3, with TRBD2 identical over 9 bases. The germline gives CDR1 SGHNT, CDR2 YYREEE (reference sequence). The CDR3 sequence is 14 residues long. The CDR3 loop reads CASSQVDSGGQEYF. In DNA, the CDR3 is TGCGCCAGCAGCCAAGTGGATAGCGGGGGTCAGGAGTATTTT.

This chain links TRBV14 with TRBJ1-1; no reliable D call. The V gene's germline CDR1 is SGHDN and CDR2 FVKESK. The CDR3 contains 16 residues. The V end lost 4 bases, the J end lost 3 bases, and 18 bases lay between the germline ends. The CDR3 DNA reads TGTGCCAGCAGCCGACCCATGATGGTAGGCGACACTGAAGCTTTCTTT. Amino acid sequence: CASSRPMMVGDTEAFF. The full variable domain, in which reference TRBV14 and TRBJ1-1 provide the parts outside the CDR3, is EAGVTQFPSHSVIEKGQTVTLRCDPISGHDNLYWYRRVMGKEIKFLLHFVKESKQDESGMPNNRFLAERTGGTYSTLKVQPAELEDSGVYFCASSRPMMVGDTEAFFGQGTRLTVV.

This clone was seen only a few times. The J gene is TRBJ2-2, the V gene TRBV6-7; 10 bases match TRBD2. TRBV6-7 is an ORF, with its function uncertain. V was clipped by 2 bases and J by 6 bases; unmatched bases: 6. This CDR3 has 16 residues. The CDR3 DNA sequence: TGTGCCAGCAGTTACGATCAGCGGGGGGGATCCGGGGAGCTGTTTTTT. Translated, it gives CASSYDQRGGSGELFF.

This clone was found once. CDR3 sequence reads: CASSNRILTSGGENTGELFF. CDR3 DNA: TGTGCCAGCAGCAACCGGATTCTGACTAGCGGGGGGGAGAACACCGGGGAGCTGTTTTTT. The chain carries TRBV21-1 and TRBJ2-2; the table's TRBD2 call for D was not verified on the DNA. TRBV21-1 is classified as a pseudogene. This CDR3 is built from 20 residues.

The CDR3 loop reads CASSPSSGANVLTF. CDR3 DNA: TGTGCCAGCTCACCGAGCTCTGGGGCCAACGTCCTGACTTTC. The V and J genes are TRBV18 and TRBJ2-6; D not resolved. This CDR3 comprises 14 residues. Deletions cut 3 bases from V and 0 bases from J, with 3 bases between. From germline, CDR1 is KGHSH and CDR2 LQKENI.

This chain uses TRBV6-5 with TRBJ1-3; D not resolved. Germline-derived CDR1 and CDR2 are MNHEY and SVGAGI. The ends were cut back, 5 bases at V and 0 bases at J, with 8 bases in the middle. CDR3 length: 14 amino acids. In DNA form, the CDR3 reads TGTGCCAGCAGTGCGAGCTACTCTGGAAACACCATATATTTT. Translating gives CASSASYSGNTIYF.

The chain is built from TRBV19 and TRBJ1-6; 10 bases are a match to TRBD1. Germline-derived CDR1 and CDR2 are LNHDA and SQIVND (reference sequence). The V gene end was trimmed by 4 bases and the J gene end by 10 bases; junction bases not matched to a gene: 10. The CDR3 contains 16 residues. The CDR3 coding sequence is TGTGCCAGTAGTACGAAAGCCGGGACAGGGGCCTCACCCCTCCACTTT. This codes for CASSTKAGTGASPLHF.